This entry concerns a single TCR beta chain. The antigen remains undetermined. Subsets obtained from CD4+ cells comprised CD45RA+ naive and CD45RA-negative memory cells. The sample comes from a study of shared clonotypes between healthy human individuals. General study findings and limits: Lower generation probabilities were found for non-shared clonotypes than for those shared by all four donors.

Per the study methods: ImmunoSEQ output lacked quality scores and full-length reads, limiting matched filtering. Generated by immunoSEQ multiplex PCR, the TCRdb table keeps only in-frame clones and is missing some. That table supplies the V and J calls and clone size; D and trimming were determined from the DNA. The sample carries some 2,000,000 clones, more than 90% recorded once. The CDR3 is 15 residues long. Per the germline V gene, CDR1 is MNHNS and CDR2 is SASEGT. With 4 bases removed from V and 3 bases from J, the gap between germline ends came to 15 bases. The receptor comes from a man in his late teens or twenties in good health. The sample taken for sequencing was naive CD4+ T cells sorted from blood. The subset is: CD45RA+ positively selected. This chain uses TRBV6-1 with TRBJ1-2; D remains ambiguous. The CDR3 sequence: CASSAGRADDYGYTF. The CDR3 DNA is TGTGCCAGCAGTGCCGGGAGGGCCGATGACTATGGCTACACCTTC.